A single sample gave rise to the 28 T cell receptor beta chains below, sequenced in a study of blood T cell repertoires in COVID-19. Only in-frame clones appear in the TCRdb table, and some are missing; sequencing was by immunoSEQ multiplex PCR. This table has approximately 190,000 clones, around 83% appearing once. Sample: PBMCs or T cells enriched from blood (not recorded which). These receptors came from a woman in her 30s who had been exposed to COVID-19.

The chain employs TRBV7-9 and TRBJ2-5; D remains ambiguous. Germline loops: CDR1 SEHNR, CDR2 FQNEAQ (reference sequence). This CDR3 has 13 residues. The ends were cut back, 3 bases at V and 4 bases at J, with 9 bases in the middle. In nucleotides, the CDR3 is TGTGCCAGCAGCTTCAGTTCGTTAGAGACCCAGTACTTC. Its translation: CASSFSSLETQYF.

The chain links TRBV9 to TRBJ1-3; the D gene is possibly TRBD1 (6 bases). The V gene lost 6 bases and the J gene lost 4 bases, with 17 bases spanning the gap. Germline V gives CDR1 SGDLS, CDR2 YYNGEE. The CDR3 covers 15 residues. This CDR3 reads CASTLGQIGGNTIYF. CDR3 nucleotide sequence: TGTGCCAGCACCCTCGGACAGATAGGGGGAAACACCATATATTTT.

This clone has only a few counts. The gene calls are TRBV6-5 and TRBJ1-2, with D maybe TRBD1 (5 bases). The CDR3 extends over 15 amino acids. The V and J ends lost 4 bases and 6 bases respectively, with 18 bases between them. Germline-derived CDR1 and CDR2 are MNHEY and SVGAGI. CDR3 coding DNA: TGTGCCAGCAGTTCTCTTACGGGGAGGGGAGATGGCTACACCTTC. Its translation is CASSSLTGRGDGYTF.

This sequence joins TRBV5-6 and TRBJ1-1; D unresolved. This CDR3 spans 17 amino acids. Germline CDR1 reads SGHDT; CDR2 reads YYEEEE. V was clipped by 4 bases and J by 4 bases, with 23 bases between them. CDR3: CASSLELSGRVGTEAFF. The CDR3 DNA sequence: TGTGCCAGCAGCCTAGAGCTTAGCGGGCGTGTTGGCACTGAAGCTTTCTTT.

J is TRBJ1-1 and V is TRBV9, with D possibly being TRBD1 (5 bases). This CDR3 comprises 15 residues. Trimming shortened V by 0 bases and J by 6 bases, and 15 bases separated the two germline ends. Germline V gives CDR1 SGDLS, CDR2 YYNGEE. CDR3 in amino acids: CASSVGAGRRAEAFF. CDR3 in DNA: TGTGCCAGCAGCGTAGGGGCAGGGAGGAGGGCTGAAGCTTTCTTT.

The chain combines TRBV5-6 with TRBJ1-5; maybe TRBD1 (5 bases). The CDR3 length is 17 residues. The V end was cut by 4 bases, the J end by 1 base, with 18 bases between. CDR1 is SGHDT, CDR2 YYEEEE, per germline. The CDR3 DNA is TGTGCCAGCAGCACGGGACTCCACGCTGGGAGCAATCAGCCCCAGCATTTT. Translated, it gives CASSTGLHAGSNQPQHF. The entire variable domain, with the rest obtained from reference TRBV5-6 and TRBJ1-5, is as follows: DAGVTQSPTHLIKTRGQQVTLRCSPKSGHDTVSWYQQALGQGPQFIFQYYEEEERQRGNFPDRFSGHQFPNYSSELNVNALLLGDSALYLCASSTGLHAGSNQPQHFGDGTRLSIL.

DNA of the CDR3: TGTGCCAGCATTGCCCACCGCGGGGGCAATCAGCCCCAGCATTTT. Its protein product is CASIAHRGGNQPQHF. The chain couples TRBV6-6 to TRBJ1-5; D not certain. The CDR3 consists of 15 residues. V lost 7 bases, J lost 2 bases, and 15 bases lay in between. Germline assignment: CDR1 MNHNY and CDR2 SVGAGI (reference sequence).

The gene calls are TRBV4-1 and TRBJ2-1; D is possibly TRBD2 (7 bases). From germline, CDR1 is MGHRA and CDR2 YSYEKL. The CDR3 contains 16 residues. V lost 2 bases, J lost 0 bases, and 11 bases lay in between. CDR3 sequence reads: CASSQPGGGSYNEQFF. As DNA, the CDR3 is TGCGCCAGCAGCCAACCGGGGGGCGGCTCCTACAATGAGCAGTTCTTC.

V usage is TRBV2 and J usage is TRBJ2-5; weak D call: TRBD1 (6 bases). The CDR3 spans 16 residues. Germline CDR1 and CDR2: SNHLY and FYNNEI. Trimming stripped 4 bases from V and 5 bases from J, with 20 bases between. CDR3 nucleotide sequence: TGTGCCAGCAGTGTAACTGGGGGCCATTTCCCGGAGACCCAGTACTTC. As protein: CASSVTGGHFPETQYF.

The rearrangement links TRBV5-5 to TRBJ2-7; D perhaps matches TRBD2 (5 bases). CDR3 length: 14 residues. From germline, CDR1 is SGHKS and CDR2 YYEKEE (reference sequence). Trimming cost V 5 bases and J 0 bases, with 12 bases left between them. The CDR3 reads CASSPERSSYEQYF. DNA of the CDR3: TGTGCCAGCAGTCCTGAGCGGAGCTCCTACGAGCAGTACTTC. Drawing the rest from reference TRBV5-5 and TRBJ2-7, the complete variable domain is DAGVTQSPTHLIKTRGQQVTLRCSPISGHKSVSWYQQVLGQGPQFIFQYYEKEERGRGNFPDRFSARQFPNYSSELNVNALLLGDSALYLCASSPERSSYEQYFGPGTRLTVT.

In its sample, this clone was seen once. Other DNA sequences in this specimen translate into the identical CDR3. The CDR3 is CASSWGQGSYNEQFF. CDR3 in DNA: TGTGCCAGCAGCTGGGGACAGGGGTCCTACAATGAGCAGTTCTTC. The gene calls are TRBV7-3 and TRBJ2-1; 10 bases fit TRBD1. Germline CDR1 SGHTA, CDR2 FQGTGA. CDR3 size: 15 residues. With 4 bases clipped from V and 1 base from J, the junction kept 1 base outside the gene matches.

V and J are TRBV12-3 or TRBV12-4 and TRBJ1-1, with unresolved D. This CDR3 spans 13 amino acids. The V and J ends lost 3 bases and 4 bases respectively, with 9 bases between them. CDR3 sequence reads: CASSLGPGTEAFF. CDR3 DNA: TGTGCCAGCAGTTTGGGTCCGGGCACTGAAGCTTTCTTT.

V gene TRBV19 combines with J gene TRBJ1-5, with unresolved D. Germline CDR1 LNHDA, CDR2 SQIVND (reference sequence). This CDR3 is built from 15 residues. Trimming took 5 bases from V and 0 from J, leaving 11 bases between them. Here the CDR3 DNA reads TGTGCCAGTAGTGTCAGCGGGTATAGCAATCAGCCCCAGCATTTT. This codes for CASSVSGYSNQPQHF.

The J gene is TRBJ1-6, the V gene TRBV5-1; 7 bases are a match to TRBD1. Germline CDR1 SGHRS, CDR2 YFSETQ. V shed 0 bases and J 6 bases; nucleotides not matched to a gene: 3. The CDR3 is 15 residues long. This CDR3 reads CASSLGTGSNSPLHF. DNA of the CDR3: TGCGCCAGCAGCTTGGGGACAGGTAGTAATTCACCCCTCCACTTT. Full variable domain (missing parts from reference TRBV5-1 and TRBJ1-6): KAGVTQTPRYLIKTRGQQVTLSCSPISGHRSVSWYQQTPGQGLQFLFEYFSETQRNKGNFPGRFSGRQFSNSRSEMNVSTLELGDSALYLCASSLGTGSNSPLHFGNGTRLTVT.

This clone was seen more than once but under ten times. J is TRBJ2-7 and V is TRBV9; D possibly corresponds to TRBD1 (7 bases). The CDR3 sequence is 12 residues long. V lost 4 bases, J lost 7 bases, and 12 bases lay in between. Germline loops: CDR1 SGDLS, CDR2 YYNGEE. The CDR3 DNA reads as TGTGCCAGCAGCTACCAGGGGGGTGAGCAGTACTTC. This codes for CASSYQGGEQYF.

The V gene is TRBV29-1, the J gene TRBJ2-7; 10 bases match TRBD1. The CDR3 loop spans 15 amino acids. Germline values: CDR1 SQVTM, CDR2 ANQGSEA. V dropped 1 base and J dropped 6; count of bases not matched to a gene: 9. CDR3 coding DNA: TGCAGCGTTGAAGCCCCGGGACAGGGGTTCTCCGAGCAGTACTTC. Translated, it gives CSVEAPGQGFSEQYF.

The chain joins TRBV24-1 to TRBJ2-2, with 9 nucleotides matching TRBD1. With V trimmed by 4 bases and J by 1 base, 3 bases remained unmatched. This CDR3 has 16 amino acids. Looked up from germline, CDR1 is KGHDR and CDR2 is SFDVKD. The CDR3 DNA is TGTGCCACCAGTGACAAGGGACAGGGGAACACCGGGGAGCTGTTTTTT. This sequence encodes CATSDKGQGNTGELFF.

The chain recombines TRBV6-2 or TRBV6-3 with TRBJ2-1; 12 positions agree with TRBD2. The CDR3 contains 17 residues. CDR1 and CDR2 from the germline V gene are MNHEY and SVGEGT. Trimming removed 5 bases from V and 1 base from J; junction bases left unmatched: 6. The CDR3 nucleotides read TGTGCCAGCAGTGGGCTAGCGGGGGGGAGTTCCTACAATGAGCAGTTCTTC. As protein: CASSGLAGGSSYNEQFF.

The chain joins TRBV30 to TRBJ2-3; D remains unclear. Germline V gene data show CDR1 as GTSNPN and CDR2 as SVGIG (reference sequence). Trimming stripped 0 bases from V and 1 base from J, with 5 bases between. This CDR3 is built from 13 residues. CDR3 protein: CAWSVRGTDTQYF. CDR3 nucleotide sequence: TGTGCCTGGAGTGTCCGGGGCACAGATACGCAGTATTTT.

This clone was recorded only once. The chain combines TRBV9 with TRBJ1-2; 9 nucleotides align to TRBD1. The ends lost 5 bases at V and 1 base at J; junction bases unmatched: 9. The CDR3 extends over 16 amino acids. Germline lookup yields CDR1 SGDLS and CDR2 YYNGEE. CDR3 residues: CASRTGDRALNYGYTF. CDR3 sequence (DNA): TGTGCCAGCAGAACCGGGGACAGGGCTCTTAACTATGGCTACACCTTC.

The chain couples TRBV15 to TRBJ2-1, with D possibly TRBD2 on 6 matching bases. Trimming pared 1 base from V and 5 bases from J, leaving 15 bases between. Germline values: CDR1 LNHNV, CDR2 YYDKDF (reference sequence). The CDR3 runs to 16 residues. This chain's CDR3 is CATSRGVTSRDNEQFF. CDR3 nucleotides: TGTGCCACCAGCAGAGGGGTAACTAGCCGAGACAATGAGCAGTTCTTC.

This clone came up once. The chain couples TRBV2 to TRBJ2-5; D is unclear. Germline V gene lookup returns CDR1 SNHLY and CDR2 FYNNEI. The CDR3 spans 13 residues. Trimming shortened V by 4 bases and J by 3 bases, and 9 bases separated the two germline ends. DNA for the CDR3: TGTGCCAGCAGTGGGGCCACAGAAGAGACCCAGTACTTC. Translated, it gives CASSGATEETQYF.

The CDR3 reads CASSQGTTANYGYTF. The CDR3 DNA reads TGTGCCAGCAGCCAAGGCACCACAGCTAACTATGGCTACACCTTC. The V and J genes are TRBV4-2 and TRBJ1-2, with D unresolved. The V gene lost 1 base and the J gene lost 0 bases, with 9 bases spanning the gap. This CDR3 is built from 15 residues. Germline CDR1 is LGHNA and CDR2 is YNFKEQ.

This clone was counted a single time. The CDR3 DNA reads TGTGCCAGCAGCACCAATTATGGTAGCCCCTATGGCTACACCTTC. Residues: CASSTNYGSPYGYTF. The chain joins TRBV6-5 to TRBJ1-2; D call uncertain. In germline, CDR1 is MNHEY, CDR2 SVGAGI. CDR3 length equals 15 residues. V dropped 6 bases and J dropped 4 bases, with 18 bases sitting between them.

This sequence joins TRBV6-5 and TRBJ1-2, with TRBD1 matching over 7 bases. CDR1 and CDR2 (germline): MNHEY, SVGAGI. The CDR3 consists of 13 residues. Trimming cost V 2 bases and J 8 bases; bases outside gene matches: 5. CDR3 protein: CASSYKGALGYTF. The CDR3 DNA follows: TGTGCCAGCAGTTACAAGGGGGCATTGGGCTACACCTTC.

This clone was found a few times. The chain combines TRBV9 with TRBJ2-7; a possible D gene is TRBD1 (7 bases). The CDR3 is made up of 15 amino acids. Per the germline V gene, CDR1 is SGDLS and CDR2 is YYNGEE. Between the trimmed V and J ends, which lost 3 bases and 4 bases, there was a span of 17 bases. In nucleotides, the CDR3 is TGTGCCAGCAGCGCAACGGAGGGGGCTAGGTACGAGCAGTACTTC. Its translation: CASSATEGARYEQYF.

V is TRBV30 and J is TRBJ1-5, with 10 positions matching TRBD1. V shed 5 bases and J 0 bases; nucleotides not matched to a gene: 4. The V gene's germline CDR1 is GTSNPN and CDR2 SVGIG (reference sequence). This CDR3 is 15 amino acids long. The DNA of the CDR3 is TGTGCCTGGGGGACAGGGGCCCATAGCAATCAGCCCCAGCATTTT. This gives the protein CAWGTGAHSNQPQHF. Together with reference TRBV30 and TRBJ1-5, the CDR3 gives the full variable domain: SQTIHQWPATLVQPVGSPLSLECTVEGTSNPNLYWYRQAAGRGLQLLFYSVGIGQISSEVPQNLSASRPQDRQFILSSKKLLLSDSGFYLCAWGTGAHSNQPQHFGDGTRLSIL.

The chain has TRBV5-6 and TRBJ1-1; D call uncertain. V was trimmed by 3 bases and J by 0 bases, leaving 15 bases between them. This CDR3 comprises 16 residues. Germline V lookup: CDR1 SGHDT, CDR2 YYEEEE. The CDR3 spells CASSSTTEYMNTEAFF. CDR3 sequence (DNA): TGTGCCAGCAGCTCCACGACGGAGTACATGAACACTGAAGCTTTCTTT.